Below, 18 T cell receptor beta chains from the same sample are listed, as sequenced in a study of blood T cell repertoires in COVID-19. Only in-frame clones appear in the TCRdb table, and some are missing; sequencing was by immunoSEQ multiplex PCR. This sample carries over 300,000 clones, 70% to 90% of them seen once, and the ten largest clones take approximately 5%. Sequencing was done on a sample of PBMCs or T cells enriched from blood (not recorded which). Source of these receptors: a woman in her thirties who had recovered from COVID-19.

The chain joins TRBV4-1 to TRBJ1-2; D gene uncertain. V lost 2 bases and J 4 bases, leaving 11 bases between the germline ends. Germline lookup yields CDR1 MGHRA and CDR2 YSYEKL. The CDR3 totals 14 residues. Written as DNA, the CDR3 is TGCGCCAGCAGCCAACCAGGCGCCCGCTATGGCTACACCTTC. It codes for CASSQPGARYGYTF.

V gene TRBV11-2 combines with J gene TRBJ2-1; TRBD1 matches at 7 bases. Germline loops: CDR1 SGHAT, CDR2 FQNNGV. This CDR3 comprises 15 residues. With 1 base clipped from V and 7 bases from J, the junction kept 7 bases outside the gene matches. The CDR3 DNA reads TGTGCCAGCAGCTTAGGGATCACAGGGGATAATGAGCAGTTCTTC. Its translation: CASSLGITGDNEQFF.

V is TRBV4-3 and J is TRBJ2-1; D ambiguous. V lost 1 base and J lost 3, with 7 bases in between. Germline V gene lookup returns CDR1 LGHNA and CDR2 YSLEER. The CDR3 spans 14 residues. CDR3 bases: TGCGCCAGCAGCCAAGTTATCAGCTACAATGAGCAGTTCTTC. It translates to CASSQVISYNEQFF.

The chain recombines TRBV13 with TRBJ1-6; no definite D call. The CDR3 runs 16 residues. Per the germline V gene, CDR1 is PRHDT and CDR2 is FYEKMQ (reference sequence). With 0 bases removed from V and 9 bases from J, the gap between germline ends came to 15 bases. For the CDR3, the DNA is TGTGCCAGCAGCTTAGGTCCCGTATTGGTCAGTTCACCCCTCCACTTT. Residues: CASSLGPVLVSSPLHF.

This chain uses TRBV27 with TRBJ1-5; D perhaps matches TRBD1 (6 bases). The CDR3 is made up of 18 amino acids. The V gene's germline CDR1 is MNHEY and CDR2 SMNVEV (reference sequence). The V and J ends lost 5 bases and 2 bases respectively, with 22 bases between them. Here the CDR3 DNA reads TGTGCCAGCAGTGCCACCCGAACAGGGTCTATGGGCAATCAGCCCCAGCATTTT. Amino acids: CASSATRTGSMGNQPQHF.

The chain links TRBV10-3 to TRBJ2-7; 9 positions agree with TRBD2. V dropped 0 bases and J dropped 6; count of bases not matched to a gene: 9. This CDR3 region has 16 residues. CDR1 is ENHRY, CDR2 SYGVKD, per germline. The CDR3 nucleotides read TGTGCCATCAGTGAGTCGAACGGACTAGCGTTCGCCGAGCAGTACTTC. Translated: CAISESNGLAFAEQYF.

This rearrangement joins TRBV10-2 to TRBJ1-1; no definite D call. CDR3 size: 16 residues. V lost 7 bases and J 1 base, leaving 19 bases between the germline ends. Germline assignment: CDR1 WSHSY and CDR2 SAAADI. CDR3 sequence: CASILPPGRGNTEAFF. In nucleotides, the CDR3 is TGCGCCAGCATCCTACCCCCGGGCCGGGGGAACACTGAAGCTTTCTTT.

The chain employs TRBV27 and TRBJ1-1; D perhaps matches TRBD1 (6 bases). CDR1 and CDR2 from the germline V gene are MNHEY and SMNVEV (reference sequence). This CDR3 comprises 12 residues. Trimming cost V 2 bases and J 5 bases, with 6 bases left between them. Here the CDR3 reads CASSLTGTEAFF. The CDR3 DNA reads TGTGCCAGCAGTTTAACAGGGACTGAAGCTTTCTTT.

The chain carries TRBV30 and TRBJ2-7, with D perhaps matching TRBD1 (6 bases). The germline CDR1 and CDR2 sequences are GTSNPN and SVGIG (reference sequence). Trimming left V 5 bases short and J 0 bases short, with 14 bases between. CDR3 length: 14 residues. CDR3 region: CAWEKGGSSYEQYF. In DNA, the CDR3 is TGTGCCTGGGAGAAAGGGGGTAGCTCCTACGAGCAGTACTTC.

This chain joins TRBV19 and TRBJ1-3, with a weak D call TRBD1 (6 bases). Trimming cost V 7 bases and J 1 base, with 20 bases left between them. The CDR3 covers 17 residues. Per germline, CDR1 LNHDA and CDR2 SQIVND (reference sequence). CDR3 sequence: CASTNLAWTASGNTIYF. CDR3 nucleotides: TGTGCCAGTACCAATCTCGCGTGGACAGCTTCTGGAAACACCATATATTTT.

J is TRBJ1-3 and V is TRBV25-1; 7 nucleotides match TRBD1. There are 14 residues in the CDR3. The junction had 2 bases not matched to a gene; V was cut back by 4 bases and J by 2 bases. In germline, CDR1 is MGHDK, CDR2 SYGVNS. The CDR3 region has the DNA TGTGCCAGCAGTGTGACAGGGACTGGAAACACCATATATTTT. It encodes CASSVTGTGNTIYF.

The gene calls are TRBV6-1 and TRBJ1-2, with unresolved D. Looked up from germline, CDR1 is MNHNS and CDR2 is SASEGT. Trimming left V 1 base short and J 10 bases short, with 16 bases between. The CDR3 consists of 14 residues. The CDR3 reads CASSEGRGLASYTF. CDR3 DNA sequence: TGTGCCAGCAGTGAAGGGCGTGGGCTGGCATCCTACACCTTC.

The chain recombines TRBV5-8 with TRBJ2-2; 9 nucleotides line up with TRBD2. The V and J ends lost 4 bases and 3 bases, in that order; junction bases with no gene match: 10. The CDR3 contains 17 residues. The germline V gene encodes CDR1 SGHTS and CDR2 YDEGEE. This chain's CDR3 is CASSGRRSGGYTGELFF. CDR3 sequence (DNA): TGTGCCAGCAGCGGGAGGCGGAGCGGGGGGTACACCGGGGAGCTGTTTTTT.

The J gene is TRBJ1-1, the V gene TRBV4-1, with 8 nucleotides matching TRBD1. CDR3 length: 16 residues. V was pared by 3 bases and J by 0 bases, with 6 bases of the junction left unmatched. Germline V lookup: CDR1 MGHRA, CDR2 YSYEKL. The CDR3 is CASSHVDRGMNTEAFF. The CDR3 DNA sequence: TGCGCCAGCAGCCATGTCGACAGGGGCATGAACACTGAAGCTTTCTTT.

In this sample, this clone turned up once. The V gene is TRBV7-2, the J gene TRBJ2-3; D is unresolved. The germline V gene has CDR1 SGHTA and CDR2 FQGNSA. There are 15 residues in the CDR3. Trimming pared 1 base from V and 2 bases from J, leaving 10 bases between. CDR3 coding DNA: TGTGCCAGCAGCTTAGTGAAACAGATCACAGATACGCAGTATTTT. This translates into CASSLVKQITDTQYF.

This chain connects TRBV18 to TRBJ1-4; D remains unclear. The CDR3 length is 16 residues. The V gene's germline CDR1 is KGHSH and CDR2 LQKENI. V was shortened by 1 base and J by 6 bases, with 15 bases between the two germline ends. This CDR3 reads CASSPLAGNRDEKLFF. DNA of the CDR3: TGTGCCAGCTCACCACTAGCGGGGAATCGGGATGAAAAACTGTTTTTT.

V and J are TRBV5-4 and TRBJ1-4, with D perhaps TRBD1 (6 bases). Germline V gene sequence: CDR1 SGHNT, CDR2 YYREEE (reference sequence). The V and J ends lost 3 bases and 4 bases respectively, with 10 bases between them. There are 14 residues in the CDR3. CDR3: CASSSRGRNEKLFF. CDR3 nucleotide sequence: TGTGCCAGCAGCTCCAGGGGCCGTAATGAAAAACTGTTTTTT.

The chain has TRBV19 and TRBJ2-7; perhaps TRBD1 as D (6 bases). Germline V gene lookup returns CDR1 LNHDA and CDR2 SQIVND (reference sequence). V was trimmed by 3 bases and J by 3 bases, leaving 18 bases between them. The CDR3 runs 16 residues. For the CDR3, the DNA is TGTGCCAGTAGTATGGGACATTCCAGGATCGACTACGAGCAGTACTTC. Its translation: CASSMGHSRIDYEQYF.